This T cell receptor (beta chain) was recorded in a study of shared clonotypes between healthy human individuals. The ends were cut back, 3 bases at V and 6 bases at J, with 11 bases in the middle. The CDR3 has 13 residues. The germline gives CDR1 SGHAT, CDR2 FQNNGV. The study's findings and limits: Relative to their counterparts shared across all four donors, non-shared clonotypes exhibited diminished generation probabilities.

CD45RO-negative, CCR7-positively selected cells formed the naive CD8 fraction, excluding terminally differentiated effector memory CD45RA+ cells. Clones were sequenced by immunoSEQ multiplex PCR, and TCRdb holds only the in-frame ones, with some missing. The sample lists roughly 2.1 million clones; 85% to 95% were seen once. Concerning this clone itself: Antigen: not known.

The sequenced sample consisted of naive CD8+ T cells from PBMCs. The sequence came from a man younger than 35 in good health. Some clones in this sample may be carry-over from other donors' samples. This chain links TRBV11-2 with TRBJ1-2; possibly TRBD1 for D (5 bases). As DNA, the CDR3 is TGTGCCAGCAGCTTTGGGGGGATAGATGGCTACACCTTC. As protein: CASSFGGIDGYTF.